These 9 T cell receptor beta chains were all obtained from the same sample, sequenced in a study of T cells in Graves' hyperthyroidism and ophthalmopathy. TCR beta CDR3 regions were amplified from RNA. HTBI primers drove first-round RT-PCR of the TCR CDR3. TCRdb called the multiplex PCR reads again in MiXCR, with one record for every CDR3 protein. Of fewer than 450,000 distinct CDR3 sequences in the sample, 17% were seen once. Sample: blood. All receptors come from a woman in her 30s with Graves' hyperthyroidism that later progressed to Graves' ophthalmopathy.

This clonotype was recorded many times. The chain is built from TRBV28 and TRBJ2-7; 11 nucleotides line up with TRBD2. Losses at the gene ends were 6 bases for V and 0 bases for J; bases not matched to a gene: 4. This CDR3 is built from 15 residues. Germline loops: CDR1 MDHEN, CDR2 SYDVKM. DNA of the CDR3: TGTGCCAGCAGCCGCACTAGCGGGGGCTCCTACGAGCAGTACTTC. Protein: CASSRTSGGSYEQYF.

At least ten counts were recorded for this clonotype. The V and J genes are TRBV2 and TRBJ1-2, with D perhaps matching TRBD1 (6 bases). Trimming stripped 9 bases from V and 1 base from J, with 9 bases between. Germline values: CDR1 SNHLY, CDR2 FYNNEI. The CDR3 is made up of 12 amino acids. The CDR3 region is CASRQVNYGYTF. The CDR3 coding sequence is TGTGCCAGTCGACAGGTTAACTATGGCTACACCTTC.

This clonotype occurred a few times. The J gene is TRBJ1-4, the V gene TRBV5-8; no definite D call. The germline V and J ends were trimmed by 0 bases and 7 bases, with 10 bases remaining between them. The CDR3 is 14 residues long. Germline-derived CDR1 and CDR2 are SGHTS and YDEGEE. The CDR3 DNA reads as TGTGCCAGCAGCTTGGGGGCTGGGATTGAAAAACTGTTTTTT. Residues: CASSLGAGIEKLFF.

The table lists this clonotype with many counts. The rearrangement links TRBV30 to TRBJ1-2; weak D call: TRBD1 (6 bases). Germline CDR1 is GTSNPN and CDR2 is SVGIG (reference sequence). CDR3 size: 20 residues. V was trimmed by 2 bases and J by 8 bases, leaving 36 bases between them. CDR3 nucleotides: TGTGCCTGGAGTTTTTTGGGTAAGACAGGAAACCGTACCCCGCAATCCGGCTACACCTTC. Encoded protein: CAWSFLGKTGNRTPQSGYTF.

This clonotype showed up just a few times. The chain uses TRBV7-9 and TRBJ1-1, with TRBD1 identical over 9 bases. This CDR3 comprises 15 residues. Germline CDR1 reads SEHNR; CDR2 reads FQNEAQ (reference sequence). Unmatched junction bases numbered 8, after V lost 5 bases and J lost 4 bases. DNA for the CDR3: TGTGCCAGCAGCCTAGGACAGGGGTTGGCCACTGAAGCTTTCTTT. Translated, it gives CASSLGQGLATEAFF.

This clonotype occurred many times. The chain employs TRBV28 and TRBJ2-3; TRBD2 aligns across 11 bases. This CDR3 region has 17 residues. Germline values: CDR1 MDHEN, CDR2 SYDVKM. With V trimmed by 3 bases and J by 3 bases, 8 bases remained unmatched. CDR3 region: CASSLTLAGGPTDTQYF. The DNA of the CDR3 is TGTGCCAGCAGTTTGACGCTAGCGGGGGGACCAACAGATACGCAGTATTTT. Based on the CDR3 plus reference TRBV28 and TRBJ2-3, the full variable domain is DVKVTQSSRYLVKRTGEKVFLECVQDMDHENMFWYRQDPGLGLRLIYFSYDVKMKEKGDIPEGYSVSREKKERFSLILESASTNQTSMYLCASSLTLAGGPTDTQYFGPGTRLTVL.

This clonotype showed up many times. The chain combines TRBV18 with TRBJ2-7, with D unclear. Trimming shortened V by 2 bases and J by 5 bases, and 16 bases separated the two germline ends. The germline CDR1 and CDR2 sequences are KGHSH and LQKENI. The CDR3 runs 15 residues. CDR3 DNA sequence: TGTGCCAGCTCACCAAGGGTAGTCAGGTCCAACGAGCAGTACTTC. Protein: CASSPRVVRSNEQYF.

This chain uses TRBV10-3 with TRBJ2-3; the D is unclear. From germline, CDR1 is ENHRY and CDR2 SYGVKD. CDR3 length equals 13 residues. Trimming left V 6 bases short and J 2 bases short, with 9 bases between. CDR3 loop: CAISPELTDTQYF. The CDR3, as DNA: TGTGCCATCAGCCCGGAGCTCACAGATACGCAGTATTTT.

This sequence joins TRBV7-6 and TRBJ2-7, with D perhaps being TRBD1 or TRBD2 (5 bases each). Germline values: CDR1 SGHVS, CDR2 FNYEAQ. Between the trimmed V and J ends, which lost 2 bases and 2 bases, there was a span of 13 bases. The CDR3 totals 15 residues. CDR3 region: CASSLSGTQTYEQYF. CDR3 nucleotide sequence: TGTGCCAGCAGCTTATCGGGGACCCAGACCTACGAGCAGTACTTC.